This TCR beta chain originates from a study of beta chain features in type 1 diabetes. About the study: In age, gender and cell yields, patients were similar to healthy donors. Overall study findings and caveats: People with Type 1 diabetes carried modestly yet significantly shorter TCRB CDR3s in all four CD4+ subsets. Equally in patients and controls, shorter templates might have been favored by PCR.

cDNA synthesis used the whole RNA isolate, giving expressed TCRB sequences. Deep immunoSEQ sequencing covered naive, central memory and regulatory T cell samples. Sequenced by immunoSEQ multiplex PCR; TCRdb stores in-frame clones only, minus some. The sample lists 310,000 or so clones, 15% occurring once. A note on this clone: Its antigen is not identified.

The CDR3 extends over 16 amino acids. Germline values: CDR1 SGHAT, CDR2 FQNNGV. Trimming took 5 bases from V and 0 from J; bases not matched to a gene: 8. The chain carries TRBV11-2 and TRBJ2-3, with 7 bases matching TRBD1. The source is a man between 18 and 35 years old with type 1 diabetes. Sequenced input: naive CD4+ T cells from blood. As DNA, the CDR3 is TGTGCCAGCAGCGCAAGGACAGGCGGGAGCACAGATACGCAGTATTTT. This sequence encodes CASSARTGGSTDTQYF.